A selection of T cell receptor beta chains follows, all from one sample in a study of T cells after yellow fever vaccination. TCRdb redid the calling of the 5' RACE reads with MiXCR, one entry per CDR3 protein. This table has around 250,000 distinct CDR3 sequences, less than 9% appearing once. Sample: CD4+ T cells sorted from PBMCs, taken 15 days after the yellow fever booster vaccination. The receptors stem from a man under 40 who received the YFV17D yellow fever vaccine. The CDR3 runs from the conserved cysteine through the conserved F or W. Fields, in order: V gene, clone size, D gene, J gene, CDR3 protein, CDR3 DNA. The D gene is left open where the match is weak. Expanded clones are given a class, and other clones once, few, many or no size at all.

TRBV20-1	-	-	TRBJ2-5	CSASNQGETQYF	TGCAGTGCTTCCAACCAGGGAGAGACCCAGTACTTC
TRBV20-1	-	TRBD2	TRBJ2-3	CSARHSGRVDTQYF	TGCAGTGCCAGACATAGCGGGAGGGTTGATACGCAGTATTTT
TRBV20-1	few	-	TRBJ2-4	CSAREVMLDIQYF	TGCAGTGCTAGAGAGGTGATGTTGGACATTCAGTACTTC
TRBV3-1	few	-	TRBJ1-3	CASSQRESGNTIYF	TGTGCCAGCAGCCAAAGGGAATCTGGAAACACCATATATTTT
TRBV2	-	-	TRBJ2-7	CARRGKARPYEQYF	TGTGCCAGACGGGGGAAAGCACGACCCTACGAGCAGTACTTC
TRBV11-1	many	-	TRBJ1-1	CASSTSSEAFF	TGTGCCAGCAGCACCAGTAGTGAAGCTTTCTTT
TRBV6-5	-	TRBD2	TRBJ2-7	CASSYIAGGGYEQYF	TGTGCCAGCAGTTACATAGCGGGAGGTGGCTACGAGCAGTACTTC
TRBV14	few	-	TRBJ2-1	CASSRTSRPYNEQFF	TGTGCCAGCAGTCGTACTAGCCGCCCCTACAATGAGCAGTTCTTC
TRBV10-3	-	TRBD2	TRBJ2-3	CAIKGLAGGADTQYF	TGTGCCATCAAGGGACTAGCGGGAGGTGCAGATACGCAGTATTTT
TRBV15	-	TRBD2	TRBJ2-1	CATRSGRTNNEQFF	TGTGCCACCAGGAGCGGGAGGACCAACAATGAGCAGTTCTTC
TRBV10-3	few	-	TRBJ1-1	CAISESAGENTEAFF	TGTGCCATCAGTGAGTCGGCAGGGGAGAACACTGAAGCTTTCTTT
TRBV29-1	few	-	TRBJ2-1	CSVEAISSKEFF	TGCAGCGTTGAAGCTATCTCCTCAAAAGAATTCTTC
TRBV12-3/TRBV12-4	-	-	TRBJ2-7	CASSLTQEQYF	TGTGCCAGCAGTTTAACACAGGAGCAGTACTTC
TRBV4-3	-	-	TRBJ2-1	CASSQEPGCNEQFF	TGCGCCAGCAGCCAAGAGCCAGGGTGCAATGAGCAGTTCTTC
TRBV5-1	few	TRBD2	TRBJ2-3	CASSDGTSGGQVTQYF	TGCGCCAGCAGCGACGGGACTAGCGGCGGTCAAGTTACGCAGTATTTT
TRBV19	few	-	TRBJ2-3	CASSIAGTDTQYF	TGTGCCAGTAGTATCGCGGGCACAGATACGCAGTATTTT
TRBV7-8	-	-	TRBJ2-1	CASSGVGTVSYNEQFF	TGTGCCAGCTCAGGGGTGGGGACGGTCTCCTACAATGAGCAGTTCTTC
TRBV11-3	few	-	TRBJ2-7	CASSPGNSYEQYF	TGTGCCAGCAGCCCAGGGAACTCCTACGAGCAGTACTTC
TRBV3-1	-	-	TRBJ1-1	CATFTAGTPKTEAFF	TGTGCCACCTTCACCGCGGGAACTCCTAAGACTGAAGCTTTCTTT
TRBV7-9	many	-	TRBJ2-4	CASSPRGGGKNIQYF	TGTGCCAGCAGCCCCAGGGGGGGTGGCAAAAACATTCAGTACTTC
TRBV27	few	TRBD2	TRBJ2-1	CASSFGTSGNYNEQFF	TGTGCCAGCAGTTTCGGGACTAGCGGGAACTACAATGAGCAGTTCTTC
TRBV9	few	-	TRBJ2-7	CASSASTASEQYF	TGTGCCAGCAGCGCTTCGACCGCATCCGAGCAGTACTTC
TRBV20-1	many	-	TRBJ1-2	CSASTTQASYGYTF	TGCAGTGCTAGTACGACACAGGCCTCCTATGGCTACACCTTC
TRBV18	many	-	TRBJ2-5	CASSPGETQYF	TGTGCCAGCAGCCCAGGGGAGACCCAGTACTTC
TRBV28	many	-	TRBJ2-4	CASSLGPAGILAKNIQYF	TGTGCCAGCAGCCTGGGGCCAGCCGGTATTCTAGCCAAAAACATTCAGTACTTC
TRBV7-2	few	-	TRBJ1-1	CASSLWGEAFF	TGTGCCAGCAGCTTATGGGGAGAAGCTTTCTTT
TRBV20-1	-	-	TRBJ2-3	CSARVSGLTDTQYF	TGCAGTGCTAGAGTAAGCGGACTCACAGATACGCAGTATTTT
TRBV20-1	-	-	TRBJ2-4	CSARNKNIQYF	TGCAGTGCTAGAAATAAAAACATTCAGTACTTC
TRBV5-5	-	-	TRBJ2-3	CASSPRGGGRTDTQYF	TGTGCCAGCAGCCCAAGGGGGGGCGGTCGCACAGATACGCAGTATTTT
TRBV15	few	TRBD2	TRBJ2-5	CATSFPGLAGVGVLQETQYF	TGTGCCACCAGCTTCCCGGGACTAGCGGGAGTGGGGGTCCTCCAAGAGACCCAGTACTTC
TRBV20-1	many	-	TRBJ2-1	CSARDRRAQFF	TGCAGTGCTAGAGATCGGCGCGCGCAGTTCTTC
TRBV6-5	few	-	TRBJ2-1	CASSYPRDKPYNEQFF	TGTGCCAGCAGTTACCCCCGGGACAAACCCTACAATGAGCAGTTCTTC
TRBV27	many	-	TRBJ2-7	CASSVAEANEQYF	TGTGCCAGCAGCGTCGCGGAGGCCAACGAGCAGTACTTC
TRBV9	many	-	TRBJ2-1	CASSVTLGDGNEQFF	TGTGCCAGCAGCGTGACTCTTGGGGACGGCAATGAGCAGTTCTTC
TRBV20-1	-	TRBD2	TRBJ2-5	CSAPEGSGKGETQYF	TGCAGTGCTCCGGAGGGTAGCGGGAAGGGGGAGACCCAGTACTTC
TRBV6-1	-	-	TRBJ2-3	CASSPRDSGDTQYF	TGTGCCAGCTCTCCCCGGGACTCCGGGGATACGCAGTATTTT
TRBV4-2	few	-	TRBJ2-7	CASSQRGDSSYEQYF	TGTGCCAGCAGCCAAAGGGGGGACAGCTCCTACGAGCAGTACTTC
TRBV12-3/TRBV12-4	many	-	TRBJ2-7	CASSFGSSYEQYF	TGTGCCAGCAGTTTCGGGTCCTCCTACGAGCAGTACTTC
TRBV25-1	few	-	TRBJ2-5	CASSEDGAWETQYF	TGTGCCAGCAGTGAAGATGGGGCATGGGAAACCCAGTACTTC
TRBV3-1	few	TRBD1	TRBJ1-1	CASSQMTGGTEAFF	TGTGCCAGCAGCCAGATGACAGGGGGCACTGAAGCTTTCTTT
TRBV7-9	many	-	TRBJ1-6	CASSFQGNNSPLHF	TGTGCCAGCAGCTTCCAGGGAAATAATTCACCCCTCCACTTT
TRBV7-2	-	-	TRBJ2-3	CASSSLLSTDTQYF	TGTGCCAGCAGCTCCTTGCTCAGCACAGATACGCAGTATTTT
TRBV7-6	-	-	TRBJ2-7	CASSLLGSSYEQYF	TGTGCCAGCAGCTTATTGGGTTCCTCCTACGAGCAGTACTTC
TRBV7-8	-	-	TRBJ2-5	CASSFDRREAQYF	TGTGCCAGCAGCTTCGACCGAAGGGAGGCCCAGTACTTC
TRBV7-6	many	TRBD2	TRBJ2-3	CASSYIGTSGTDTQYF	TGTGCCAGCAGCTACATAGGTACTAGCGGGACAGATACGCAGTATTTT
TRBV12-3/TRBV12-4	few	-	TRBJ1-2	CASSLSPRGSYTF	TGTGCCAGCAGTTTATCGCCCCGGGGGAGCTACACCTTC
TRBV20-1	few	TRBD2	TRBJ2-2	CSARPPGLANTGELFF	TGCAGTGCCAGACCTCCGGGACTAGCGAACACCGGGGAGCTGTTTTTT
TRBV30	many	TRBD2	TRBJ2-1	CAWSVQAGGYNEQFF	TGTGCCTGGAGTGTGCAAGCGGGAGGATACAATGAGCAGTTCTTC
TRBV20-1	few	TRBD2	TRBJ2-1	CSARDALAGGGSYNEQFF	TGCAGTGCTAGAGATGCACTAGCGGGAGGAGGGTCCTACAATGAGCAGTTCTTC
TRBV30	-	-	TRBJ2-7	CAWSLGGSSYEQYF	TGTGCCTGGAGTCTCGGTGGCTCCTCCTACGAGCAGTACTTC